The present T cell receptor beta chain was sequenced within a study of T cell repertoires in cytomegalovirus infection. Study as a whole: CMV infection and matching HLA type were both indicated by public TCR beta signatures.

TCRdb ran MiXCR on the reads and lists one entry per CDR3 protein. The profile shows fewer than 550,000 distinct CDR3 sequences, 26% of them singletons. This CDR3 contains 12 residues. Trimming removed 0 bases at V and 9 bases at J, with 9 bases between. The germline gives CDR1 SGHTA, CDR2 FQGNSA. V usage is TRBV7-2 and J usage is TRBJ2-7; tentative D call: TRBD2 (5 bases). The specimen sequenced was PBMCs. This sequence was found in a human donor in good health (CMV status not recorded). Some clones in this sample may be carry-over from other donors' samples. The CDR3, as DNA: TGTGCCAGCAGCTTAGCGCGAGAGGGGCAGTACTTC. As protein: CASSLAREGQYF.